This TCR beta chain was sequenced in a study of CD8+ T cells in alopecia areata. In the study overall: The share of scalp area affected provided the severity score for treated patients. The study's findings and limits: Scalp specimens additionally yield sequences from normal skin's resident alphabeta T cells.

Points on this clone: The target antigen is unknown.

This CDR3 region has 15 residues. Germline lookup yields CDR1 LGHNA and CDR2 YSLEER. V was clipped by 0 bases and J by 1 base, with 9 bases between them. Extracted RNA was reverse transcribed, and the resulting cDNA served as sequencing template. TCRdb keeps only in-frame clones here, not all; method: immunoSEQ multiplex PCR. The sample contains 250,000 to 300,000 clones, nearly 60% of which appear only once. The sample's treatment: oral pan-JAK inhibitor, 5-10 mg twice daily. This sample comprised CD4+ T cells sorted from blood, obtained at week 24, from a patient treated with tofacitinib. The rearrangement joins TRBV4-3 to TRBJ1-1, with D hard to call. This clonotype originated in a human donor with alopecia areata. The CDR3 bases are TGCGCCAGCAGCCAAGAGTCTAGGTCGAACACTGAAGCTTTCTTT. This encodes CASSQESRSNTEAFF.